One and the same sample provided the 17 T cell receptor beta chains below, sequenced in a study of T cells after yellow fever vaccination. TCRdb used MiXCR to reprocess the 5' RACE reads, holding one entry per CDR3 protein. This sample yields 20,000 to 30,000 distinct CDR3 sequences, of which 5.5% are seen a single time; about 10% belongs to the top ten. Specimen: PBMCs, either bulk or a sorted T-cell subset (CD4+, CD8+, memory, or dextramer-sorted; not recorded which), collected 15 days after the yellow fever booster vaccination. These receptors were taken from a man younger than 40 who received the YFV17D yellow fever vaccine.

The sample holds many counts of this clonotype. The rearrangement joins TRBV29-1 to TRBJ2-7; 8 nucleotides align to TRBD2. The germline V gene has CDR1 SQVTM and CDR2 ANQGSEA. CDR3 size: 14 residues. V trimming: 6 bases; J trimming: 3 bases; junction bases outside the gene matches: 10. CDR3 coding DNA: TGCAGCGTGGCCCCCGGGACTAGGGGCTACGAGCAGTACTTC. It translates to CSVAPGTRGYEQYF.

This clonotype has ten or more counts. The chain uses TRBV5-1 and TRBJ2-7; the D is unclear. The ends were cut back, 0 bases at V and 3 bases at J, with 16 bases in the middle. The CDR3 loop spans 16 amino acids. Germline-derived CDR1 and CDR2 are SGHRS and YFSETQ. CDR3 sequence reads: CASSLDSGPNGYEQYF. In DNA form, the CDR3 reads TGCGCCAGCAGCTTGGATTCCGGGCCAAACGGCTACGAGCAGTACTTC.

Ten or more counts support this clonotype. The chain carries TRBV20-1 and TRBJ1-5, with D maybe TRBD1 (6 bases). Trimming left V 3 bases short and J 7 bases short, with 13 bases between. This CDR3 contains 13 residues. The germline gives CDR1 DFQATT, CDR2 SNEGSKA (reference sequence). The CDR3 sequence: CSASAGEEQPQHF. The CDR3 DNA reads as TGCAGTGCTAGTGCAGGGGAAGAACAGCCCCAGCATTTT.

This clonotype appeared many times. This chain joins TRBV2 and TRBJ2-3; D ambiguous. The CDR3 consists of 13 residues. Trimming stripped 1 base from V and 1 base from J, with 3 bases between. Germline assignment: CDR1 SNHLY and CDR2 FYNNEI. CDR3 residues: CASSEGGTDTQYF. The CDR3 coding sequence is TGTGCCAGCAGTGAAGGTGGCACAGATACGCAGTATTTT.

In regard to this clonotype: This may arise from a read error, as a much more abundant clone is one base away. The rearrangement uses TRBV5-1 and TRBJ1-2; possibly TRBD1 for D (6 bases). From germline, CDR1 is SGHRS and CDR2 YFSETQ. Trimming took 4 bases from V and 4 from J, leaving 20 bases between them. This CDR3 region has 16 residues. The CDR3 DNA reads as TGCGCCAGCAGCAGCTGCTCCCCGGGGGCTTTCTATGGCTACACCTTC. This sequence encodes CASSSCSPGAFYGYTF.

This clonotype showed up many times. CDR3 sequence reads: CSATTGVSNTEAFF. In DNA form, the CDR3 reads TGCAGTGCTACTACAGGGGTGTCGAACACTGAAGCTTTCTTT. V is TRBV20-1 and J is TRBJ1-1; 7 positions match TRBD1. V shed 4 bases, J shed 1 base, and the junction held 6 bases outside the gene matches. Germline CDR1 reads DFQATT; CDR2 reads SNEGSKA (reference sequence). The CDR3 has 14 amino acids.

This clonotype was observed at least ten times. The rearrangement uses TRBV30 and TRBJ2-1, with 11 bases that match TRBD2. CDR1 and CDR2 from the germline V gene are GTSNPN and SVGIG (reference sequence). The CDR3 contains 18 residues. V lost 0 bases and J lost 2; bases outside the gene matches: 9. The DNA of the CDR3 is TGTGCCTGGAGTGTCGGGGCTAGCGGGAGGATCACCTACAATGAGCAGTTCTTC. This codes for CAWSVGASGRITYNEQFF.

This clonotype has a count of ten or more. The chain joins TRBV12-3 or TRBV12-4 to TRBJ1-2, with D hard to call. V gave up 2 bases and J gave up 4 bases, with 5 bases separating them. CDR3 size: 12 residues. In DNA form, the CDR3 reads TGTGCCAGCAGTTTAACGTTCTATGGCTACACCTTC. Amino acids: CASSLTFYGYTF.

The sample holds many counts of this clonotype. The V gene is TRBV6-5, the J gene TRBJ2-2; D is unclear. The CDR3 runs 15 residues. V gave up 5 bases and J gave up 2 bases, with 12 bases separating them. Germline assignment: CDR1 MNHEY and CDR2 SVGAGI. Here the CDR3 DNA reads TGTGCCAGCAGTCCTAGTCGAATCAACACCGGGGAGCTGTTTTTT. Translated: CASSPSRINTGELFF.

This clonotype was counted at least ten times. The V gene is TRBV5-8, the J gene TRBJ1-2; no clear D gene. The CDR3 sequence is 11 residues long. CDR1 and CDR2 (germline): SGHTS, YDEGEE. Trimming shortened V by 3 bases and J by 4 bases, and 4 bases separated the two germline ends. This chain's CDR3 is CASSWGYGYTF. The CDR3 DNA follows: TGTGCCAGCAGCTGGGGCTATGGCTACACCTTC.

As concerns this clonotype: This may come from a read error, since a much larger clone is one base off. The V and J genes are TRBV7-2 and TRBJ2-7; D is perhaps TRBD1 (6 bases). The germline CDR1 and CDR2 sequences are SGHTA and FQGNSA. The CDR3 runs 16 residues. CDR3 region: CACSPRGSGAFYEQYF. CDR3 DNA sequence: TGTGCCTGCAGCCCGAGGGGGTCAGGGGCGTTCTACGAGCAGTACTTC.

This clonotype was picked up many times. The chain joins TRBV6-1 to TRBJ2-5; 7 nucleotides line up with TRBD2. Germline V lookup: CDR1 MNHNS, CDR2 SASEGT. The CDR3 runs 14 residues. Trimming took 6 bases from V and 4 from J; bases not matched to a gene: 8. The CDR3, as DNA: TGTGCCAGCAGCGATCTAGCGGACCGAGAGACCCAGTACTTC. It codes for CASSDLADRETQYF.

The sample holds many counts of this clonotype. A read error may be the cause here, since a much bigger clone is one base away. The CDR3 DNA sequence: TGTGCCAGCAGCTCAGGGGGAGAGACCCAGTACTTC. Translated, it gives CASSSGGETQYF. V usage is TRBV7-2 and J usage is TRBJ2-5, with 7 nucleotides matching TRBD1. The length of the CDR3 is 12 residues. Germline CDR1 and CDR2: SGHTA and FQGNSA. Trimming at V came to 4 bases and at J to 4 bases, leaving 0 bases not matched to a gene. Looking up the rest from reference TRBV7-2 and TRBJ2-5 gives the full variable domain: GAGVSQSPSNKVTEKGKDVELRCDPISGHTALYWYRQSLGQGLEFLIYFQGNSAPDKSGLPSDRFSAERTGGSVSTLTIQRTQQEDSAVYLCASSSGGETQYFGPGTRLLVL.

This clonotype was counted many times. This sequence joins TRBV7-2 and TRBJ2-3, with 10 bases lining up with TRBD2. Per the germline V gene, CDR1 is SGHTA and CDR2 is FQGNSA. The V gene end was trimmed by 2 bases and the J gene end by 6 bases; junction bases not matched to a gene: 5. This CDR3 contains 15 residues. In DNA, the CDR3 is TGTGCCAGCAGCTTATCTAGCGGGAGTTCGGATACGCAGTATTTT. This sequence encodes CASSLSSGSSDTQYF.

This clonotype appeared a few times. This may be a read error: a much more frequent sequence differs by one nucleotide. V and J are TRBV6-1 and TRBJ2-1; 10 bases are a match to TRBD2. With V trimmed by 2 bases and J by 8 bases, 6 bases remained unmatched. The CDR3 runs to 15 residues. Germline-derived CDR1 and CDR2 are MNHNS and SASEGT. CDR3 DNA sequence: TGTGCCAGCAGTGAATCTAGCGGGAGTGATGATGAGCAGTTCTTC. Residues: CASSESSGSDDEQFF.

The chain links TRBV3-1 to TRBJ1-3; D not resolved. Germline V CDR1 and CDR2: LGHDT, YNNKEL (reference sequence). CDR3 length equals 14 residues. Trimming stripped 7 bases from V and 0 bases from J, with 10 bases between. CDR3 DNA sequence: TGTGCCAGCACCGAGACTGTCTCTGGAAACACCATATATTTT. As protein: CASTETVSGNTIYF.

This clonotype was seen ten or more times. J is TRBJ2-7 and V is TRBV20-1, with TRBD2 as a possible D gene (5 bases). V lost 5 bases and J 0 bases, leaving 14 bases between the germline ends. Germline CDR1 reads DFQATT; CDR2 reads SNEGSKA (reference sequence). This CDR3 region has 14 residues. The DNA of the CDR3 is TGCAGTGCTCGTCCTAGCCCGAGCTCCTACGAGCAGTACTTC. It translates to CSARPSPSSYEQYF.